This T cell receptor (beta chain) originates from a study of metastatic and nonmetastatic thyroid tumors. About the research overall: Malignant and benign thyroid patients had repertoires compared in peripheral blood and tumor or nodule tissue. The study's findings and limits: The study reportedly found significantly higher TCR beta diversity in malignant thyroid tumors than benign nodules, in blood and tumor.

Each patient came to thyroid surgery without any prior treatment (of any kind). This clone is large. What it binds is not known. After removal of 2 bases from V and 2 bases from J, the junction contained 0 bases not matched to a gene. Germline V CDR1 and CDR2: LGHNA, YSLEER. This CDR3 has 15 residues. How the authors handled the data: The distant-metastasis classifier for papillary thyroid cancer was built from CDR3 differences across clinicopathological groups. TCRdb re-analyzed the PCR reads using MiXCR. TCRdb's processing, not the authors', yielded these V and J calls. The table shows more than 5,500 clones, with approximately 40% occurring only once.

This chain joins TRBV4-3 and TRBJ2-7, with 13 bases lining up with TRBD2. The sample was tumor tissue. This TCR was sampled from a female donor with papillary thyroid cancer or a benign thyroid nodule (not recorded which). Some clones in this sample may be carry-over from other donors' samples. This chain's CDR3 is CASSQTSGRAYEQYF. The CDR3 nucleotides are TGCGCCAGCAGCCAAACTAGCGGGAGGGCCTACGAGCAGTACTTC.